Listed below are T cell receptor beta chains from one sample, sequenced in a study of blood T cells in healthy people across ages. MiXCR, applied by TCRdb to the 5' RACE reads, yields one record per CDR3 protein. The table lists around 1,000,000 distinct CDR3 sequences, less than 25% of them singletons. These same data were also listed under a study on T cells of mothers and their children.

The sample consisted of blood. These receptors all come from a girl aged 2 to 10 in good health. Both conserved end residues are part of each CDR3. D genes are given only for firm matches. Where a row states a size, it is once, few, many or the class of an expanded clone; other rows omit it.

D gene,clone size,V gene,J gene,CDR3 protein,CDR3 DNA
NA,many,TRBV3-1,TRBJ2-1,CASSPLGGEQFF,TGTGCCAGCAGCCCCCTTGGGGGTGAGCAGTTCTTC
NA,NA,TRBV3-1,TRBJ2-2,CASSQVWTLRANTGELFF,TGTGCCAGCAGCCAAGTTTGGACTTTGAGGGCGAACACCGGGGAGCTGTTTTTT
NA,NA,TRBV7-9,TRBJ2-1,CASSLQAGTGPYEQFF,TGTGCCAGCAGCTTACAGGCGGGAACGGGGCCATATGAGCAGTTCTTC
TRBD1,few,TRBV7-9,TRBJ1-4,CASSLAYRGPVEKLLF,TGTGCCAGCAGCTTAGCCTACAGGGGGCCGGTTGAAAAACTGCTTTTT
NA,NA,TRBV11-2,TRBJ2-2,CASSILAGVDTGELFF,TGTGCCAGCAGCATTCTGGCCGGGGTCGACACCGGGGAGCTGTTTTTT
NA,many,TRBV7-3,TRBJ2-2,CASSLGGQNTGELFF,TGTGCCAGCAGCTTGGGGGGTCAGAACACCGGGGAGCTGTTTTTT
TRBD2,NA,TRBV7-9,TRBJ2-3,CGGRELTDTQYF,TGTGGAGGGCGGGAGCTCACAGATACGCAGTATTTT
NA,NA,TRBV12-3/TRBV12-4,TRBJ2-1,CASTPPTATYDEQFF,TGTGCCAGCACCCCTCCGACGGCTACCTACGATGAGCAGTTCTTC
NA,NA,TRBV11-2,TRBJ2-3,CASSLRGTLTGTDTQYF,TGTGCCAGCAGCTTACGGGGGACCCTGACTGGCACAGATACGCAGTATTTT
NA,few,TRBV5-1,TRBJ1-1,CASSPEGSTEAFF,TGCGCCAGCAGCCCCGAAGGTAGCACTGAAGCTTTCTTT
NA,NA,TRBV12-3/TRBV12-4,TRBJ2-4,CASSVGSPKNIQYF,TGTGCCAGCAGCGTCGGCTCCCCCAAAAACATTCAGTACTTC
TRBD2,NA,TRBV2,TRBJ2-1,CASRELAGANEQFF,TGTGCCAGCAGAGAACTAGCGGGAGCTAATGAGCAGTTCTTC
TRBD1,few,TRBV20-1,TRBJ1-2,CSASMPGGYGYTF,TGCAGTGCTAGCATGCCAGGGGGCTATGGCTACACCTTC
NA,NA,TRBV5-4,TRBJ2-5,CVSSLGGGEDQYF,TGTGTCAGCAGCTTGGGCGGAGGAGAGGACCAGTACTTC
NA,once,TRBV29-1,TRBJ2-1,CSILRDPKGGQFF,TGCAGCATACTCCGGGACCCAAAGGGTGGGCAGTTCTTC
TRBD1,few,TRBV25-1,TRBJ1-1,CASMKGALMNTEAFF,TGTGCCAGCATGAAGGGGGCGTTGATGAACACTGAAGCTTTCTTT
TRBD2,NA,TRBV20-1,TRBJ2-1,CSASALTSDNEQFF,TGCAGTGCTAGTGCCCTTACTAGCGACAATGAGCAGTTCTTC
NA,NA,TRBV20-1,TRBJ2-7,CSARLFRAPGSYEQYF,TGCAGTGCTAGATTGTTCCGCGCCCCAGGATCCTACGAGCAGTACTTC
NA,few,TRBV27,TRBJ2-4,CASSLVGARAKNIQYF,TGTGCCAGCAGTTTAGTGGGGGCGCGGGCCAAAAACATTCAGTACTTC
NA,few,TRBV20-1,TRBJ2-5,CSARTPGRETQYF,TGCAGTGCGAGAACCCCGGGTAGAGAGACCCAGTACTTC
NA,few,TRBV21-1,TRBJ2-7,CASSKALADRVVGEQYF,TGTGCCAGCAGCAAAGCGTTAGCGGACAGGGTGGTTGGCGAGCAGTACTTC
NA,NA,TRBV7-3,TRBJ1-2,CASSALPDLHGYTF,TGTGCCAGCAGCGCCCTCCCTGACTTGCATGGCTACACCTTC
TRBD1,NA,TRBV20-1,TRBJ2-3,CSAPAGGIDTQYF,TGCAGTGCTCCGGCAGGGGGCATAGATACGCAGTATTTT
TRBD1,NA,TRBV28,TRBJ1-2,CASSPSMGGLTGYSYTF,TGTGCCAGCAGTCCCTCTATGGGGGGACTGACAGGGTATAGCTACACCTTC
TRBD2,few,TRBV4-2,TRBJ2-1,CASSQGLADSYNEQFF,TGTGCCAGCAGCCAGGGACTAGCCGACTCCTACAATGAGCAGTTCTTC
TRBD2,NA,TRBV6-5,TRBJ2-5,CASSYSIAGGPRETQYF,TGTGCCAGCAGTTACTCGATCGCGGGAGGCCCTCGGGAGACCCAGTACTTC
NA,NA,TRBV13,TRBJ1-1,CASSFSVRANTEAFF,TGTGCCAGCAGCTTTTCCGTAAGAGCGAACACTGAAGCTTTCTTT
NA,NA,TRBV7-2,TRBJ1-1,CASSLFIGRNTEAFF,TGTGCCAGCAGCTTGTTTATAGGGCGGAACACTGAAGCTTTCTTT
TRBD2,many,TRBV12-3/TRBV12-4,TRBJ2-4,CASSSGGAKNIQYF,TGTGCCAGCAGCTCGGGGGGGGCCAAAAACATTCAGTACTTC
NA,few,TRBV12-3/TRBV12-4,TRBJ2-4,CASSLSPRTENIQYF,TGTGCCAGCAGTTTATCTCCACGGACCGAGAACATTCAGTACTTC
NA,NA,TRBV20-1,TRBJ2-1,CSARLAGRGEQFF,TGCAGTGCTAGGTTGGCTGGTCGGGGGGAGCAGTTCTTC
TRBD1,NA,TRBV29-1,TRBJ2-4,CSVLGQAKNIQYF,TGCAGCGTTCTGGGACAGGCCAAAAACATTCAGTACTTC
NA,NA,TRBV20-1,TRBJ2-7,CSALATGGREQYF,TGCAGTGCCCTTGCCACAGGCGGGCGCGAGCAGTACTTC
NA,NA,TRBV29-1,TRBJ2-2,CSAVVGYTGELFF,TGCAGCGCCGTGGTGGGCTACACCGGGGAGCTGTTTTTT
NA,few,TRBV12-3/TRBV12-4,TRBJ1-3,CASLDSTGNTIYF,TGTGCCAGCCTAGACTCGACAGGAAACACCATATATTTT
TRBD1,few,TRBV5-1,TRBJ1-4,CASSPFPDRGMANEKLFF,TGCGCCAGCAGCCCTTTCCCGGACAGGGGAATGGCTAATGAAAAACTGTTTTTT
NA,NA,TRBV5-1,TRBJ2-3,CASSLVRQSVADTQYF,TGCGCCAGCAGCTTGGTGCGGCAGAGCGTGGCAGATACGCAGTATTTT
NA,NA,TRBV20-1,TRBJ2-1,CSAGGQGTYNEQFF,TGCAGTGCTGGAGGGCAGGGAACTTACAATGAGCAGTTCTTC
TRBD2,NA,TRBV4-1,TRBJ2-1,CASSQRGSGPYNEQFF,TGCGCCAGCAGCCAAAGAGGTAGCGGGCCGTACAATGAGCAGTTCTTC
NA,NA,TRBV6-5,TRBJ2-2,CASRDGSTNTGELFF,TGTGCCAGCAGGGACGGATCGACGAACACCGGGGAGCTGTTTTTT
TRBD1,once,TRBV6-1,TRBJ1-6,CASCDGQAYNSPLHF,TGTGCCAGCTGTGATGGACAGGCCTATAATTCACCCCTCCACTTT
TRBD1,NA,TRBV28,TRBJ2-7,CASKTGTDYYEQYF,TGTGCCTCAAAGACCGGGACAGATTACTACGAGCAGTACTTC
NA,NA,TRBV9,TRBJ2-4,CASSVGAGRAKNIQYF,TGTGCCAGCAGCGTAGGGGCAGGGAGGGCCAAAAACATTCAGTACTTC
TRBD1,NA,TRBV5-1,TRBJ2-5,CASSWESGGQETQYF,TGCGCCAGCAGCTGGGAATCAGGGGGCCAAGAGACCCAGTACTTC